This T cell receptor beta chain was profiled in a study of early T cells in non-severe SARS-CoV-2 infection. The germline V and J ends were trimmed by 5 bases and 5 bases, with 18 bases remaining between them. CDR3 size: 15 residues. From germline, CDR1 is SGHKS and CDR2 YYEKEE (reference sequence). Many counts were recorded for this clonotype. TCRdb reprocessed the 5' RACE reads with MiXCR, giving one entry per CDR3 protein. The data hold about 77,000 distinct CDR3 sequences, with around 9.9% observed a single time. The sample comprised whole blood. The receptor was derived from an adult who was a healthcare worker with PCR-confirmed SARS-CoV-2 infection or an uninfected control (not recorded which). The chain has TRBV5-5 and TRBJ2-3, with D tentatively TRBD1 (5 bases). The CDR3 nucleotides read TGTGCCAGCAGAGTAGGGGCCACCCAAGGAGATACGCAGTATTTT. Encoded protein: CASRVGATQGDTQYF.